These 32 T cell receptor beta chains came from one sample sequenced in a study of PD-L1 blockade in urothelial cancer. Stated time point: peripheral blood 6 weeks after treatment start. TCRdb keeps only in-frame clones here, not all; method: immunoSEQ multiplex PCR. The sample consists of 100,000 to 150,000 clones, about 82% of them appearing once. Here the sequenced sample was PBMCs, taken around atezolizumab (anti-PD-L1) treatment. These TCRs come from a man aged 45-65 years with urothelial cancer.

The chain carries TRBV5-1 and TRBJ2-2; 8 bases map to TRBD2. Losses at the gene ends were 5 bases for V and 4 bases for J; bases not matched to a gene: 10. CDR3 length: 16 residues. The germline CDR1 and CDR2 sequences are SGHRS and YFSETQ. This CDR3 reads CASSSSGGAGTGELFF. CDR3 bases: TGCGCCAGCAGTTCGAGCGGGGGCGCGGGCACCGGGGAGCTGTTTTTT.

The chain joins TRBV7-9 to TRBJ2-1, with 10 bases identical to TRBD2. CDR3 length: 17 residues. The V and J ends lost 8 bases and 6 bases, in that order; junction bases with no gene match: 16. Germline V CDR1 and CDR2: SEHNR, FQNEAQ (reference sequence). CDR3 DNA sequence: TGTGCCAGCCTAGCCCGCAGTCCGGGACTAGCGAGCAATGAGCAGTTCTTC. It is translated as CASLARSPGLASNEQFF.

A few counts support this clone. The chain combines TRBV27 with TRBJ2-5; TRBD1 matches 12 bases. CDR1 is MNHEY, CDR2 SMNVEV, per germline (reference sequence). V gave up 4 bases and J gave up 5 bases; unmatched junction bases: 5. The CDR3 is 15 residues long. CDR3 amino acids: CASSSGTGGVETQYF. The DNA for the CDR3 is TGTGCCAGCAGTTCAGGGACAGGGGGCGTGGAGACCCAGTACTTC.

This rearrangement joins TRBV7-9 to TRBJ2-7, with D perhaps matching TRBD1 (6 bases). The germline V gene encodes CDR1 SEHNR and CDR2 FQNEAQ (reference sequence). This CDR3 is built from 14 residues. Trimming pared 1 base from V and 0 bases from J, leaving 7 bases between. For the CDR3, the DNA is TGTGCCAGCAGCTTAGGACAGGCCTCCTACGAGCAGTACTTC. Protein product: CASSLGQASYEQYF.

The rearrangement joins TRBV19 to TRBJ1-3; no firm D call. In germline, CDR1 is LNHDA, CDR2 SQIVND (reference sequence). The CDR3 runs to 14 residues. V was clipped by 7 bases and J by 0 bases, with 10 bases between them. CDR3: CASINYGSGNTIYF. CDR3 sequence (DNA): TGTGCCAGTATAAACTACGGCTCTGGAAACACCATATATTTT.

The genes are TRBV11-2 and TRBJ2-4, with TRBD2 as a possible D gene (5 bases). V was clipped by 3 bases and J by 0 bases, with 12 bases between them. Germline V gives CDR1 SGHAT, CDR2 FQNNGV. The CDR3 sequence is 16 residues long. CDR3 protein: CASSLRTGLAKNIQYF. Here the CDR3 DNA reads TGTGCCAGCAGCTTGAGGACGGGGTTAGCCAAAAACATTCAGTACTTC.

The chain couples TRBV5-1 to TRBJ2-7; a weak D match, TRBD2 (6 bases). Trimming left V 0 bases short and J 3 bases short, with 10 bases between. The germline V gene encodes CDR1 SGHRS and CDR2 YFSETQ. The CDR3 has 14 residues. CDR3 sequence: CASSLDIAVYEQYF. Written as DNA, the CDR3 is TGCGCCAGCAGCTTGGACATAGCGGTCTACGAGCAGTACTTC.

The genes are TRBV15 and TRBJ2-7, with 7 nucleotides matching TRBD1. Germline V CDR1 and CDR2: LNHNV, YYDKDF (reference sequence). Losses at the gene ends were 1 base for V and 3 bases for J; bases not matched to a gene: 6. This CDR3 is built from 15 residues. The CDR3 sequence: CATSRARQGVYEQYF. The CDR3 nucleotides read TGTGCCACCAGCAGAGCGAGACAGGGCGTCTACGAGCAGTACTTC.

The chain links TRBV6-5 to TRBJ1-1; TRBD1 is a possible D gene (6 bases). V dropped 0 bases and J dropped 1 base, with 9 bases sitting between them. In germline, CDR1 is MNHEY, CDR2 SVGAGI. The CDR3 spans 15 residues. CDR3 residues: CASSYSPGQNTEAFF. The CDR3 DNA follows: TGTGCCAGCAGTTACTCGCCGGGACAGAACACTGAAGCTTTCTTT.

The chain employs TRBV11-2 and TRBJ1-1; unclear D gene. Trimming shortened V by 5 bases and J by 4 bases, and 11 bases separated the two germline ends. CDR3 length equals 13 residues. Germline lookup yields CDR1 SGHAT and CDR2 FQNNGV. CDR3 amino acids: CASSPYRGTEAFF. The CDR3 DNA is TGTGCCAGCAGCCCGTACCGGGGCACTGAAGCTTTCTTT.

The CDR3 here is CASSWTAATNEKLFF. CDR3 nucleotide sequence: TGCGCCAGCAGCTGGACAGCTGCAACTAATGAAAAACTGTTTTTT. The rearrangement joins TRBV5-1 to TRBJ1-4; D possibly corresponds to TRBD1 (6 bases). In germline, CDR1 is SGHRS, CDR2 YFSETQ. V was shortened by 3 bases and J by 0 bases, with 9 bases between the two germline ends. This CDR3 has 15 residues.

The chain carries TRBV5-5 and TRBJ2-5; TRBD1 matches at 10 bases. The CDR3 sequence is 14 residues long. Germline V gives CDR1 SGHKS, CDR2 YYEKEE (reference sequence). J was trimmed by 5 bases and V by 4 bases; bases with no gene match: 5. CDR3 coding DNA: TGTGCCAGCAGCCGACAGGGGGCGACGGAGACCCAGTACTTC. Residues: CASSRQGATETQYF. The whole variable domain, filled in from reference TRBV5-5 and TRBJ2-5, reads DAGVTQSPTHLIKTRGQQVTLRCSPISGHKSVSWYQQVLGQGPQFIFQYYEKEERGRGNFPDRFSARQFPNYSSELNVNALLLGDSALYLCASSRQGATETQYFGPGTRLLVL.

The V gene is TRBV28, the J gene TRBJ2-5, with 7 bases aligning to TRBD1. The CDR3 spans 13 residues. Per the germline V gene, CDR1 is MDHEN and CDR2 is SYDVKM. With V trimmed by 8 bases and J by 5 bases, 8 bases remained unmatched. The CDR3 protein is CASLSGGEETQYF. The CDR3 nucleotides are TGTGCCAGCTTGTCAGGGGGTGAGGAGACCCAGTACTTC.

The chain couples TRBV2 to TRBJ2-2, with TRBD1 matching over 11 bases. The V gene end was trimmed by 4 bases and the J gene end by 0 bases; junction bases not matched to a gene: 7. CDR3 length equals 18 residues. Germline assignment: CDR1 SNHLY and CDR2 FYNNEI. The CDR3 DNA sequence: TGTGCCAGCAGTGTCGGGACAGGGGGTCATGCGAACACCGGGGAGCTGTTTTTT. It codes for CASSVGTGGHANTGELFF.

This chain uses TRBV4-1 with TRBJ2-7, with D possibly being TRBD2 (5 bases). The CDR3 is 15 residues long. Germline V gene data show CDR1 as MGHRA and CDR2 as YSYEKL. Trimming shortened V by 4 bases and J by 1 base, and 14 bases separated the two germline ends. DNA for the CDR3: TGCGCCAGCAGCCTAAACTACCGGGATTCCTACGAGCAGTACTTC. This sequence encodes CASSLNYRDSYEQYF.

The rearrangement uses TRBV30 and TRBJ1-6; maybe TRBD1 (6 bases). This CDR3 is 13 amino acids long. CDR1 is GTSNPN, CDR2 SVGIG, per germline (reference sequence). V gave up 4 bases and J gave up 9 bases, with 13 bases separating them. The CDR3 spells CAWNVGGFSPLHF. In nucleotides, the CDR3 is TGTGCCTGGAACGTAGGGGGATTTTCACCCCTCCACTTT.

In its sample, this clone was seen a few times. The J gene is TRBJ2-5, the V gene TRBV6-1; TRBD2 aligns across 13 bases. This CDR3 region has 15 residues. Germline CDR1 MNHNS, CDR2 SASEGT. Unmatched junction bases numbered 5, after V lost 8 bases and J lost 2 bases. The CDR3 bases are TGTGCCAGCCGCAGGGGACTAGCGGGACAAGAGACCCAGTACTTC. Translated: CASRRGLAGQETQYF.

The chain joins TRBV4-1 to TRBJ2-7; 10 nucleotides line up with TRBD2. J gave up 3 bases and V 3 bases, and 5 bases lay outside the gene matches. This CDR3 contains 15 residues. CDR1 and CDR2 (germline): MGHRA, YSYEKL. CDR3 DNA sequence: TGCGCCAGCAGCCAGGGAGGGACTAGCGTCTACGAGCAGTACTTC. The encoded protein is CASSQGGTSVYEQYF.

The rearrangement joins TRBV30 to TRBJ1-2; TRBD1 matches at 10 bases. The J segment lost 9 bases and the V segment lost 3 bases, leaving 10 bases of the junction unmatched. This CDR3 has 14 residues. Germline CDR1 is GTSNPN and CDR2 is SVGIG (reference sequence). Here the CDR3 DNA reads TGTGCCTGGAGCTCCGGGACAGGGGTCCGTCGCTACACCTTC. Translating gives CAWSSGTGVRRYTF.

The genes are TRBV7-2 and TRBJ2-7; D might be TRBD1 (8 bases). V was pared by 4 bases and J by 6 bases, with 19 bases between. Germline assignment: CDR1 SGHTA and CDR2 FQGNSA. The CDR3 runs to 15 residues. CDR3 sequence reads: CASSSLHRGGFEQYF. CDR3 DNA sequence: TGTGCCAGCAGCTCACTTCACAGGGGGGGGTTCGAGCAGTACTTC. The full variable domain, in which reference TRBV7-2 and TRBJ2-7 provide the parts outside the CDR3, is GAGVSQSPSNKVTEKGKDVELRCDPISGHTALYWYRQSLGQGLEFLIYFQGNSAPDKSGLPSDRFSAERTGGSVSTLTIQRTQQEDSAVYLCASSSLHRGGFEQYFGPGTRLTVT.

The gene calls are TRBV11-1 and TRBJ1-2, with 7 positions matching TRBD1. The CDR3 runs to 15 residues. The V gene end was trimmed by 0 bases and the J gene end by 8 bases; junction bases not matched to a gene: 9. The germline gives CDR1 SGHAT, CDR2 FQDESV (reference sequence). CDR3 sequence (DNA): TGTGCCAGCAGCTTAGCAGGGGGCGAACTGGGCGGCTACACCTTC. This codes for CASSLAGGELGGYTF.

This chain joins TRBV19 and TRBJ2-7, with D possibly being TRBD1 (6 bases). Trimming pared 1 base from V and 4 bases from J, leaving 8 bases between. CDR1 is LNHDA and CDR2 is SQIVND in the germline V gene (reference sequence). The CDR3 totals 13 residues. CDR3 bases: TGTGCCAGTAGTATAGGGGACAAGTACGAGCAGTACTTC. Translated: CASSIGDKYEQYF.

The chain couples TRBV28 to TRBJ2-1, with TRBD2 identical over 14 bases. In germline, CDR1 is MDHEN, CDR2 SYDVKM. The junction had 6 bases not matched to a gene; V was cut back by 6 bases and J by 8 bases. This CDR3 is 15 amino acids long. The CDR3 DNA sequence: TGTGCCAGCAGGGGGACTAGCGGGAGTTCAGATGAGCAGTTCTTC. Residues: CASRGTSGSSDEQFF.

The J gene is TRBJ1-1, the V gene TRBV5-1; perhaps TRBD1 as D (6 bases). The CDR3 runs to 14 residues. The germline gives CDR1 SGHRS, CDR2 YFSETQ. Trimming stripped 4 bases from V and 7 bases from J, with 17 bases between. DNA for the CDR3: TGCGCCAGCAGCCAGTCCGGCAGGGGCCTTGAAGCTTTCTTT. This codes for CASSQSGRGLEAFF.

V gene TRBV7-9 combines with J gene TRBJ1-1; perhaps TRBD1 as D (6 bases). The CDR3 consists of 17 residues. Germline CDR1 is SEHNR and CDR2 is FQNEAQ (reference sequence). Trimming stripped 2 bases from V and 5 bases from J, with 21 bases between. The CDR3 loop is CASSLIGAGARRTEAFF. CDR3 in DNA: TGTGCCAGCAGCTTAATAGGGGCGGGGGCGAGGAGGACTGAAGCTTTCTTT.

The chain couples TRBV27 to TRBJ2-7; 7 bases agree with TRBD2. CDR3 size: 14 residues. Germline CDR1 and CDR2: MNHEY and SMNVEV (reference sequence). The V segment lost 3 bases and the J segment 2 bases; nucleotides outside the gene matches: 4. This CDR3 reads CASSLLAEAYEQYF. The CDR3 region has the DNA TGTGCCAGCAGTTTGCTAGCGGAAGCCTACGAGCAGTACTTC.

The chain links TRBV5-1 to TRBJ2-5; 10 bases agree with TRBD2. The V and J ends lost 4 bases and 2 bases, in that order; junction bases with no gene match: 14. CDR1 and CDR2 from the germline V gene are SGHRS and YFSETQ. This CDR3 is 18 amino acids long. CDR3 DNA: TGCGCCAGCAGCCTAGGACTAGCGGCCAGGTTTACTCAAGAGACCCAGTACTTC. Protein: CASSLGLAARFTQETQYF. Full variable domain (remainder filled in from reference TRBV5-1 and TRBJ2-5): KAGVTQTPRYLIKTRGQQVTLSCSPISGHRSVSWYQQTPGQGLQFLFEYFSETQRNKGNFPGRFSGRQFSNSRSEMNVSTLELGDSALYLCASSLGLAARFTQETQYFGPGTRLLVL.

The V call is TRBV30, the J call TRBJ1-3; weak D call: TRBD1 (5 bases). The CDR3 loop spans 13 amino acids. V was trimmed by 2 bases and J by 4 bases, leaving 9 bases between them. Germline V gives CDR1 GTSNPN, CDR2 SVGIG (reference sequence). CDR3 protein: CAWSPGSGNTIYF. CDR3 in DNA: TGTGCCTGGAGTCCAGGGTCCGGAAACACCATATATTTT.

CDR3 region: CASSQDRTALRGYTF. Here the CDR3 DNA reads TGTGCCAGCAGCCAAGATAGGACAGCCCTTCGTGGCTACACCTTC. The chain employs TRBV14 and TRBJ1-2; possible D gene TRBD1, 6 bases. The germline gives CDR1 SGHDN, CDR2 FVKESK. The CDR3 runs 15 residues. Trimming took off 0 bases at V and 7 bases at J, with 15 bases between the two ends.

The gene calls are TRBV4-2 and TRBJ1-3; D gene ambiguous. The V end was cut by 0 bases, the J end by 4 bases, with 4 bases between. This CDR3 is built from 13 residues. The germline CDR1 and CDR2 sequences are LGHNA and YNFKEQ. The CDR3, as DNA: TGTGCCAGCAGCCAAGACTTAGGAAACACCATATATTTT. It is translated as CASSQDLGNTIYF.

The chain joins TRBV9 to TRBJ2-6; no definite D call. The V end was cut by 3 bases, the J end by 2 bases, with 6 bases between. CDR3 length: 14 residues. Germline V lookup: CDR1 SGDLS, CDR2 YYNGEE. CDR3 protein: CASSADTGANVLTF. The CDR3 DNA reads TGTGCCAGCAGCGCCGACACTGGGGCCAACGTCCTGACTTTC.

The chain combines TRBV5-1 with TRBJ2-1, with 10 bases identical to TRBD2. CDR1 is SGHRS, CDR2 YFSETQ, per germline. The CDR3 covers 16 residues. Losses at the gene ends were 4 bases for V and 0 bases for J; bases not matched to a gene: 4. Written as DNA, the CDR3 is TGCGCCAGCAGCATCCTAGCGGGGGACTCCTACAATGAGCAGTTCTTC. This encodes CASSILAGDSYNEQFF.